The 24 T cell receptor beta chains below all came from one sample that was sequenced in a study of cytomegalovirus exposure and HLA in healthy donors. Some clones are missing from TCRdb's copy, which holds only in-frame ones; the method was immunoSEQ multiplex PCR. The sample has 150,000 to 200,000 clones, roughly 82% seen once; the top ten hold 13%. Material: PBMCs. These receptors came from a woman younger than 45 in good health and CMV-seropositive.

The chain joins TRBV14 to TRBJ2-7; the match to TRBD2 covers 10 bases. Germline-derived CDR1 and CDR2 are SGHDN and FVKESK. Trimming took 2 bases from V and 3 from J; bases not matched to a gene: 7. This CDR3 contains 16 residues. Written as DNA, the CDR3 is TGTGCCAGCAGCCAAACAAGCGGGAGGGCCTTCTACGAGCAGTACTTC. It codes for CASSQTSGRAFYEQYF.

The chain couples TRBV11-3 to TRBJ2-1, with D unresolved. V shed 2 bases and J shed 4 bases, with 6 bases lying between them. Germline values: CDR1 SGHNT, CDR2 YENEEA. The CDR3 is made up of 13 amino acids. CDR3 protein: CASSLNTYNEQFF. The CDR3 bases are TGTGCCAGCAGCTTAAATACATACAATGAGCAGTTCTTC. Supplemented by reference TRBV11-3 and TRBJ2-1, the full variable domain reads EAGVVQSPRYKIIEKKQPVAFWCNPISGHNTLYWYLQNLGQGPELLIRYENEEAVDDSQLPKDRFSAERLKGVDSTLKIQPAELGDSAVYLCASSLNTYNEQFFGPGTRLTVL.

The genes are TRBV19 and TRBJ2-2; D might be TRBD1 (6 bases). The CDR3 has 14 residues. Trimming removed 6 bases from V and 5 bases from J, with 13 bases in between. CDR1 and CDR2 (germline): LNHDA, SQIVND (reference sequence). Here the CDR3 reads CASRTAQGTGELFF. The CDR3 region has the DNA TGTGCCAGTAGGACGGCGCAGGGGACCGGGGAGCTGTTTTTT.

This rearrangement joins TRBV11-3 to TRBJ2-1; perhaps TRBD2 as D (6 bases). The CDR3 is 14 amino acids. Germline values: CDR1 SGHNT, CDR2 YENEEA. The germline V and J ends were trimmed by 5 bases and 10 bases, with 18 bases remaining between them. CDR3 residues: CASSTRDFAGEQFF. In DNA form, the CDR3 reads TGTGCCAGCAGCACTCGGGACTTCGCGGGGGAGCAGTTCTTC. The full variable domain, its missing parts supplied by reference TRBV11-3 and TRBJ2-1, is EAGVVQSPRYKIIEKKQPVAFWCNPISGHNTLYWYLQNLGQGPELLIRYENEEAVDDSQLPKDRFSAERLKGVDSTLKIQPAELGDSAVYLCASSTRDFAGEQFFGPGTRLTVL.

The chain employs TRBV5-1 and TRBJ2-6; tentative D call: TRBD2 (5 bases). The germline V and J ends were trimmed by 0 bases and 0 bases, with 16 bases remaining between them. Germline CDR1 and CDR2: SGHRS and YFSETQ. CDR3 length: 19 residues. The CDR3 sequence: CASSLDGRTSSSGANVLTF. The CDR3 bases are TGCGCCAGCAGCTTGGATGGGCGGACTTCGAGCTCTGGGGCCAACGTCCTGACTTTC.

This chain links TRBV19 with TRBJ1-4; no clear D. The CDR3 totals 14 residues. The V gene lost 4 bases and the J gene lost 0 bases, with 6 bases spanning the gap. Germline V gene data show CDR1 as LNHDA and CDR2 as SQIVND (reference sequence). DNA of the CDR3: TGTGCCAGTAGTAGCGTAGCAACTAATGAAAAACTGTTTTTT. This sequence encodes CASSSVATNEKLFF.

The V and J genes are TRBV2 and TRBJ2-6; D ambiguous. Germline CDR1 SNHLY, CDR2 FYNNEI. V was trimmed by 5 bases and J by 0 bases, leaving 8 bases between them. The CDR3 extends over 15 amino acids. CDR3 sequence: CASSNAVSGANVLTF. In DNA form, the CDR3 reads TGTGCCAGCAGTAACGCGGTCTCTGGGGCCAACGTCCTGACTTTC.

V usage is TRBV7-8 and J usage is TRBJ1-3; possible D gene TRBD1, 5 bases. Trimming left V 3 bases short and J 0 bases short, with 12 bases between. The CDR3 runs to 16 residues. Germline values: CDR1 SGHVS, CDR2 FQNEAQ. The CDR3 DNA is TGTGCCAGCAGCTTCAGTACAGGCCCCTCTGGAAACACCATATATTTT. Translated, it gives CASSFSTGPSGNTIYF. Supplemented by reference TRBV7-8 and TRBJ1-3, the full variable domain reads GAGVSQSPRYKVAKRGQDVALRCDPISGHVSLFWYQQALGQGPEFLTYFQNEAQLDKSGLPSDRFFAERPEGSVSTLKIQRTQQEDSAVYLCASSFSTGPSGNTIYFGEGSWLTVV.

The chain carries TRBV27 and TRBJ1-1, with TRBD1 matching over 8 bases. The CDR3 extends over 12 amino acids. From germline, CDR1 is MNHEY and CDR2 SMNVEV (reference sequence). V shed 3 bases, J shed 9 bases, and the junction held 3 bases outside the gene matches. The CDR3 DNA reads TGTGCCAGCAGTTTCCCCAGGGGGCAAGCTTTCTTT. Translated, it gives CASSFPRGQAFF.

J is TRBJ2-7 and V is TRBV5-1; D may be TRBD2 (5 bases). V was trimmed by 0 bases and J by 2 bases, leaving 12 bases between them. The CDR3 is 15 amino acids. Germline CDR1 is SGHRS and CDR2 is YFSETQ. The CDR3 nucleotides read TGCGCCAGCAGCTTGGTTCCGGGAACAACCTACGAGCAGTACTTC. Translated, it gives CASSLVPGTTYEQYF. Drawing the rest from reference TRBV5-1 and TRBJ2-7, the complete variable domain is KAGVTQTPRYLIKTRGQQVTLSCSPISGHRSVSWYQQTPGQGLQFLFEYFSETQRNKGNFPGRFSGRQFSNSRSEMNVSTLELGDSALYLCASSLVPGTTYEQYFGPGTRLTVT.

The CDR3 region is CASSLDIRRGGPRFIGQFF. For the CDR3, the DNA is TGCGCCAGCAGCTTGGATATTCGTCGCGGGGGGCCAAGGTTCATTGGCCAGTTCTTC. The chain links TRBV5-1 to TRBJ2-1; 8 bases match TRBD2. CDR3 size: 19 residues. V lost 0 bases to trimming and J lost 13 bases; unmatched junction nucleotides: 24. Looked up from germline, CDR1 is SGHRS and CDR2 is YFSETQ.

CDR3 protein: CASSLGLSGNIHEQYF. As DNA, the CDR3 is TGTGCCAGCAGCTTAGGGCTGTCGGGGAATATCCACGAGCAGTACTTC. The chain carries TRBV7-9 and TRBJ2-7; D possibly corresponds to TRBD2 (5 bases). Between the trimmed V and J ends, which lost 1 base and 5 bases, there was a span of 18 bases. From germline, CDR1 is SEHNR and CDR2 FQNEAQ (reference sequence). This CDR3 is built from 16 residues.

This clone is judged medium-sized (0.01 to 0.1%). The CDR3 sequence: CASSGGGNTEAFF. The DNA for the CDR3 is TGTGCCAGCAGTGGGGGGGGGAACACTGAAGCTTTCTTT. J is TRBJ1-1 and V is TRBV2; D may be TRBD1 (5 bases). The V gene's germline CDR1 is SNHLY and CDR2 FYNNEI. The CDR3 length is 13 residues. V lost 4 bases and J 1 base, leaving 7 bases between the germline ends.

The rearrangement joins TRBV5-6 to TRBJ2-1, with 11 positions matching TRBD2. Germline V lookup: CDR1 SGHDT, CDR2 YYEEEE. The J segment lost 2 bases and the V segment lost 3 bases, leaving 4 bases of the junction unmatched. The CDR3 runs to 16 residues. In DNA, the CDR3 is TGTGCCAGCAGCTGGGTAGCGGGAGGGACCTACAATGAGCAGTTCTTC. Protein product: CASSWVAGGTYNEQFF.

This chain links TRBV4-1 with TRBJ2-1; 7 nucleotides align to TRBD2. The germline V gene encodes CDR1 MGHRA and CDR2 YSYEKL. This CDR3 comprises 16 residues. After removal of 2 bases from V and 7 bases from J, the junction contained 11 bases not matched to a gene. The CDR3 sequence: CASSQIKSGIQNEQFF. CDR3 DNA sequence: TGCGCCAGCAGCCAAATTAAAAGCGGGATTCAGAATGAGCAGTTCTTC.

The chain links TRBV25-1 to TRBJ1-4; no clear D. Looked up from germline, CDR1 is MGHDK and CDR2 is SYGVNS. CDR3 length: 16 residues. Trimming pared 2 bases from V and 0 bases from J, leaving 10 bases between. In nucleotides, the CDR3 is TGTGCCAGCAGTGAAAGCGAGGTTTCAACTAATGAAAAACTGTTTTTT. It codes for CASSESEVSTNEKLFF.

This chain connects TRBV9 to TRBJ2-3; possible D gene TRBD1, 6 bases. The germline gives CDR1 SGDLS, CDR2 YYNGEE. V was pared by 0 bases and J by 0 bases, with 11 bases between. The CDR3 is 16 amino acids. This chain's CDR3 is CASSVEGTTSTDTQYF. The CDR3 nucleotides are TGTGCCAGCAGCGTAGAAGGGACAACTAGCACAGATACGCAGTATTTT.

The table lists this clone with a count of one. V and J are TRBV7-9 and TRBJ1-5, with 7 bases aligning to TRBD1. CDR1 SEHNR and CDR2 FQNEAQ come from the germline V gene (reference sequence). This CDR3 comprises 13 residues. J lost 7 bases, V lost 6 bases, and 6 bases had no gene match. The CDR3 region is CASSPGGSQPQHF. The CDR3 bases are TGTGCCAGCAGTCCAGGGGGTAGCCAGCCCCAGCATTTT.

Details on this clone: Within the sample, other DNA sequences also encode this same CDR3. The chain uses TRBV5-1 and TRBJ1-1; D unclear. The CDR3 has 12 amino acids. The V gene lost 3 bases and the J gene lost 3 bases, with 6 bases spanning the gap. Germline lookup yields CDR1 SGHRS and CDR2 YFSETQ. CDR3 in amino acids: CASSSGDTEAFF. The CDR3 DNA reads as TGCGCCAGCAGCTCCGGGGACACTGAAGCTTTCTTT.

This rearrangement joins TRBV7-9 to TRBJ1-2; 7 bases fit TRBD1. Germline V gene lookup returns CDR1 SEHNR and CDR2 FQNEAQ (reference sequence). V gave up 7 bases and J gave up 7 bases; unmatched junction bases: 12. CDR3 length: 14 amino acids. The DNA of the CDR3 is TGTGCCAGCACAGAGACAGGGAATGTAGGTGGCTACACCTTC. Protein product: CASTETGNVGGYTF.

The J gene is TRBJ2-1, the V gene TRBV19; 7 bases are a match to TRBD1. The J segment lost 10 bases and the V segment lost 4 bases, leaving 10 bases of the junction unmatched. Germline CDR1 and CDR2: LNHDA and SQIVND (reference sequence). CDR3 length: 14 amino acids. The chain's CDR3 is CASSRQGTVAEQFF. CDR3 DNA sequence: TGTGCCAGTAGTAGACAGGGTACCGTAGCGGAGCAGTTCTTC.

The rearrangement links TRBV4-2 to TRBJ2-7; D call uncertain. The CDR3 has 14 amino acids. Looked up from germline, CDR1 is LGHNA and CDR2 is YNFKEQ. Trimming removed 3 bases at V and 9 bases at J, with 18 bases between. CDR3 amino acids: CASSHTVPKNRQYF. Here the CDR3 DNA reads TGTGCCAGCAGCCATACAGTCCCGAAGAACCGGCAGTACTTC.

DNA for the CDR3: TGTGCCAGCAGCGTAGACTTGGATCAGCCCCAGCATTTT. It yields the protein CASSVDLDQPQHF. V and J are TRBV5-4 and TRBJ1-5, with no clear D. The CDR3 covers 13 residues. CDR1 is SGHNT and CDR2 is YYREEE in the germline V gene (reference sequence). Deletions cut 4 bases from V and 5 bases from J, with 10 bases between.

This sequence joins TRBV5-1 and TRBJ2-1; 7 bases align to TRBD2. The CDR3 consists of 14 residues. The V gene's germline CDR1 is SGHRS and CDR2 YFSETQ. With V trimmed by 2 bases and J by 9 bases, 8 bases remained unmatched. The CDR3: CASSFLAGEGEQFF. The CDR3 DNA reads as TGCGCCAGCAGCTTCTTGGCGGGAGAGGGTGAGCAGTTCTTC.